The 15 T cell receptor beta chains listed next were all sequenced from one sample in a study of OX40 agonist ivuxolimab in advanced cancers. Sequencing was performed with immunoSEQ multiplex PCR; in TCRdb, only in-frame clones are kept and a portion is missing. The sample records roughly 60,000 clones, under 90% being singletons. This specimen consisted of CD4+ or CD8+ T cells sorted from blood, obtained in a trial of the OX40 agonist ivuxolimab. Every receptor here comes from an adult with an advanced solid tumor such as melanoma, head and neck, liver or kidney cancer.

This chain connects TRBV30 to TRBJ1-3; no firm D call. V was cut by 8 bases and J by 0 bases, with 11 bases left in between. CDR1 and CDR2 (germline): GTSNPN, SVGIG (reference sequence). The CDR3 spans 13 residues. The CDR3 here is CASLGVSGNTIYF. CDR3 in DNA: TGTGCCAGCCTCGGGGTCTCTGGAAACACCATATATTTT.

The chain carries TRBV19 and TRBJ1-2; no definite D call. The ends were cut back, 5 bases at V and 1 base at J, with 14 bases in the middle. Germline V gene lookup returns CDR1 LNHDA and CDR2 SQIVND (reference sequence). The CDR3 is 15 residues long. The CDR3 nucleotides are TGTGCCAGTAGTTCACTCCCAGCCCTTAACTATGGCTACACCTTC. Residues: CASSSLPALNYGYTF.

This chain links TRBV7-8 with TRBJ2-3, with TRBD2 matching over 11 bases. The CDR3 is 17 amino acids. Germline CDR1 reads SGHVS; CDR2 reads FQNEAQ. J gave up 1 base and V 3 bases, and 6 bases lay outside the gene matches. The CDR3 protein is CASSFVSGGAGTDTQYF. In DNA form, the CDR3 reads TGTGCCAGCAGCTTCGTTAGCGGGGGGGCGGGCACAGATACGCAGTATTTT.

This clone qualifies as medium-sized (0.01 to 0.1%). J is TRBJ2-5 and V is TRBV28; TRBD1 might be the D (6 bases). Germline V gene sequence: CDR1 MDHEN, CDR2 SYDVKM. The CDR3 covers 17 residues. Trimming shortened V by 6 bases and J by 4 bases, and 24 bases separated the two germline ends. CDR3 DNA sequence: TGTGCCAGCAGCGCTTTACACGTACCGGGACAAAGAGAGACCCAGTACTTC. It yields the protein CASSALHVPGQRETQYF.

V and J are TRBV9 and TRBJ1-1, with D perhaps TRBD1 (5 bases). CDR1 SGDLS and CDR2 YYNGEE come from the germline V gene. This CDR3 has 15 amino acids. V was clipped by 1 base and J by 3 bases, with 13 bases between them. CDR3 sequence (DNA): TGTGCCAGCAGCGTACTCCAGGGATTTTACACTGAAGCTTTCTTT. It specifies CASSVLQGFYTEAFF.

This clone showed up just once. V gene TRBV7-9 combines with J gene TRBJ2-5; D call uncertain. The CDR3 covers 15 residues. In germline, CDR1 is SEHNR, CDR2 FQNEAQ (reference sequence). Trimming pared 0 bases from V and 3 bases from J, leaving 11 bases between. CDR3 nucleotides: TGTGCCAGCAGCTTAGCGGGGTTTGAGGAAGAGACCCAGTACTTC. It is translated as CASSLAGFEEETQYF.

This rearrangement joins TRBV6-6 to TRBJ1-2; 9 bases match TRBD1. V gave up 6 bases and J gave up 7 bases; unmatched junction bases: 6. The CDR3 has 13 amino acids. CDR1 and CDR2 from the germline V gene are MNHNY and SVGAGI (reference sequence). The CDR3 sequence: CASRPTGGGGYTF. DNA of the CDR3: TGTGCCAGCAGACCAACAGGGGGCGGTGGCTACACCTTC.

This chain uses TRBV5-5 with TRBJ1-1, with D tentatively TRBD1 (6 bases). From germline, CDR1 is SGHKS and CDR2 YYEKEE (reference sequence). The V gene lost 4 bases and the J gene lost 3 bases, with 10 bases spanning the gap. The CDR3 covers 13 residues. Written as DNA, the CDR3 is TGTGCCAGCAGCGGAGGGGGGTACACTGAAGCTTTCTTT. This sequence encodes CASSGGGYTEAFF. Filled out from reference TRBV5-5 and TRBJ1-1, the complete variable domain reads DAGVTQSPTHLIKTRGQQVTLRCSPISGHKSVSWYQQVLGQGPQFIFQYYEKEERGRGNFPDRFSARQFPNYSSELNVNALLLGDSALYLCASSGGGYTEAFFGQGTRLTVV.

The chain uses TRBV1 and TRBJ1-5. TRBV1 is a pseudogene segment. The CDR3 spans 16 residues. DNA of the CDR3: TGCACCAGCCACATAGCAGCGCCCGGGAGGGAAAAGCCCCAGCATTTT. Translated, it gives CTSHIAAPGREKPQHF.

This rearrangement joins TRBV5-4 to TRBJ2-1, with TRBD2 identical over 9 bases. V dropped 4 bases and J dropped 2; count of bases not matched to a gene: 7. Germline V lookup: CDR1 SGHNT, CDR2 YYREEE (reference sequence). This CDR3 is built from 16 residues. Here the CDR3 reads CASSLGSGGPYNEQFF. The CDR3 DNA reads TGTGCCAGCAGCCTCGGAAGCGGGGGGCCCTACAATGAGCAGTTCTTC.

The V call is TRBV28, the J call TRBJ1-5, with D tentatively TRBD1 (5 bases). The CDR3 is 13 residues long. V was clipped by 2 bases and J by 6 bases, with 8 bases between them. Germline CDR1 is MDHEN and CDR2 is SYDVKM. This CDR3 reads CASSLGGVQPQHF. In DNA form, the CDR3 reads TGTGCCAGCAGTTTAGGGGGTGTTCAGCCCCAGCATTTT.

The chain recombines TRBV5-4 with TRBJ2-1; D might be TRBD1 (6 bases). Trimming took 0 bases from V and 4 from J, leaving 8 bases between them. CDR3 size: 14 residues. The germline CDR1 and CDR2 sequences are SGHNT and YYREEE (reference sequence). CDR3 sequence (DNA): TGTGCCAGCAGCTTGGGGCAGGGGTACAATGAGCAGTTCTTC. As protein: CASSLGQGYNEQFF.

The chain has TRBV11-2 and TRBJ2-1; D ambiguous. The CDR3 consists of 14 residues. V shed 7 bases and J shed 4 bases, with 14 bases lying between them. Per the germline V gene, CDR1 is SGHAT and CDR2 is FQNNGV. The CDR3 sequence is CASTLAGSYNEQFF. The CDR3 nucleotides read TGTGCCAGCACCCTGGCAGGATCGTACAATGAGCAGTTCTTC.

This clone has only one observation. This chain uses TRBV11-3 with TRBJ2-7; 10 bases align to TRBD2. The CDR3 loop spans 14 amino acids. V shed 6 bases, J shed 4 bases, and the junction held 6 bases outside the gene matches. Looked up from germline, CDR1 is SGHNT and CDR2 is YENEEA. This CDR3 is CASSQGAGGYEQYF. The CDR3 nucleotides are TGTGCCAGCAGTCAGGGAGCGGGAGGGTACGAGCAGTACTTC.

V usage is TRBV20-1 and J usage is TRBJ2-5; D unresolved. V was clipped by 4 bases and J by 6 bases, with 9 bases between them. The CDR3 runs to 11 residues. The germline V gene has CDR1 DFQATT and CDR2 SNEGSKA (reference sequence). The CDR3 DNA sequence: TGCAGTGCTACGGACGTCCAGACCCAGTACTTC. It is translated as CSATDVQTQYF.